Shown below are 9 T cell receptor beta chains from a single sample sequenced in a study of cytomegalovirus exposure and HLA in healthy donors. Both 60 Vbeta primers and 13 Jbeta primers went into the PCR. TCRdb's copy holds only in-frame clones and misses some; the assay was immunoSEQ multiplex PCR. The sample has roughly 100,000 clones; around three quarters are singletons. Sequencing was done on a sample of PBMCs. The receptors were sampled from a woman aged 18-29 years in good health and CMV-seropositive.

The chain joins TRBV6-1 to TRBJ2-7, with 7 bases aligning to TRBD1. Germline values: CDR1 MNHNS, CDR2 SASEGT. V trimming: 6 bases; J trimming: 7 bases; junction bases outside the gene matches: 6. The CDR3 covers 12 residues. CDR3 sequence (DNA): TGTGCCAGCAGGAGACAGGGTGAAGAGCAGTACTTC. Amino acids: CASRRQGEEQYF.

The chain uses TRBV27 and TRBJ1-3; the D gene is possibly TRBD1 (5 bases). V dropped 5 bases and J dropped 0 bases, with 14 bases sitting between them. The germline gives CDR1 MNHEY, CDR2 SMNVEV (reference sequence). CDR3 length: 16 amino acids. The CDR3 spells CASSPGFRGSGNTIYF. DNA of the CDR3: TGTGCCAGCAGTCCTGGTTTTAGGGGCTCTGGAAACACCATATATTTT.

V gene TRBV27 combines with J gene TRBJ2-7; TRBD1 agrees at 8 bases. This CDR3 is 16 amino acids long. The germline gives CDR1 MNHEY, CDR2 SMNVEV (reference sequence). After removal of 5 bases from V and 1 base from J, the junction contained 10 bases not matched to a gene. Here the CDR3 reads CASSPDRGRQSYEQYF. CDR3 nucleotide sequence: TGTGCCAGCAGTCCAGACAGGGGACGACAATCCTACGAGCAGTACTTC.

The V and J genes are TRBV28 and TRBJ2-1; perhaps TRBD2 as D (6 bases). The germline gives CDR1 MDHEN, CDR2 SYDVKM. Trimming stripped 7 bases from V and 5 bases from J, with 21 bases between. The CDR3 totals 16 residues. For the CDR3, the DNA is TGTGCCAGCACCTACTCCCCCGGGACGGGGGACAATGAGCAGTTCTTC. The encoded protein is CASTYSPGTGDNEQFF.

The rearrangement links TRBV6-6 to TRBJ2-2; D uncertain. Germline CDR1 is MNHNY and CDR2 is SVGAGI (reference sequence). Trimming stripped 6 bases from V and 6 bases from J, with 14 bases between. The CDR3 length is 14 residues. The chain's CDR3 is CASSQPGGPGELFF. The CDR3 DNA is TGTGCCAGCAGCCAGCCCGGCGGCCCCGGGGAGCTGTTTTTT.

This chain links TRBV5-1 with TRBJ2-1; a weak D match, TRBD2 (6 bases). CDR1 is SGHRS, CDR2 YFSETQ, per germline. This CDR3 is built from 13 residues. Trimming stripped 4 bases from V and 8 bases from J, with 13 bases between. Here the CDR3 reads CASSPGGGHEQFF. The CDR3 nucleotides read TGCGCCAGCAGCCCCGGGGGTGGCCATGAGCAGTTCTTC.

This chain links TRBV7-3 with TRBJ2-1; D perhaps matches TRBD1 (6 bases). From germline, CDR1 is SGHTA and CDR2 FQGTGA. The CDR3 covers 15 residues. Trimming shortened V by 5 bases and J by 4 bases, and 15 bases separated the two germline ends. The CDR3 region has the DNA TGTGCCAGCAGCCCACTCGGACAGAGATACAATGAGCAGTTCTTC. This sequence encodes CASSPLGQRYNEQFF.

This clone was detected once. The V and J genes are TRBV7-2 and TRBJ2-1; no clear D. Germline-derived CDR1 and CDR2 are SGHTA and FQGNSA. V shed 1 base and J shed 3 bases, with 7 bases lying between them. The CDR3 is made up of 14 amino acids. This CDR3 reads CASSLGGDYNEQFF. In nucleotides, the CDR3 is TGTGCCAGCAGCTTAGGTGGAGACTACAATGAGCAGTTCTTC. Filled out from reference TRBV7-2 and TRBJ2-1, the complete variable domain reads GAGVSQSPSNKVTEKGKDVELRCDPISGHTALYWYRQSLGQGLEFLIYFQGNSAPDKSGLPSDRFSAERTGGSVSTLTIQRTQQEDSAVYLCASSLGGDYNEQFFGPGTRLTVL.

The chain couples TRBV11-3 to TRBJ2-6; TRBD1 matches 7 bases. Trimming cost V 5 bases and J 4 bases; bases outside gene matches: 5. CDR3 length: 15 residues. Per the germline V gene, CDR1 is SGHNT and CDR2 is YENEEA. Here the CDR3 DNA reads TGTGCCAGCAGCCCAGGGGGTTCCGGGGCCAACGTCCTGACTTTC. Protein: CASSPGGSGANVLTF.